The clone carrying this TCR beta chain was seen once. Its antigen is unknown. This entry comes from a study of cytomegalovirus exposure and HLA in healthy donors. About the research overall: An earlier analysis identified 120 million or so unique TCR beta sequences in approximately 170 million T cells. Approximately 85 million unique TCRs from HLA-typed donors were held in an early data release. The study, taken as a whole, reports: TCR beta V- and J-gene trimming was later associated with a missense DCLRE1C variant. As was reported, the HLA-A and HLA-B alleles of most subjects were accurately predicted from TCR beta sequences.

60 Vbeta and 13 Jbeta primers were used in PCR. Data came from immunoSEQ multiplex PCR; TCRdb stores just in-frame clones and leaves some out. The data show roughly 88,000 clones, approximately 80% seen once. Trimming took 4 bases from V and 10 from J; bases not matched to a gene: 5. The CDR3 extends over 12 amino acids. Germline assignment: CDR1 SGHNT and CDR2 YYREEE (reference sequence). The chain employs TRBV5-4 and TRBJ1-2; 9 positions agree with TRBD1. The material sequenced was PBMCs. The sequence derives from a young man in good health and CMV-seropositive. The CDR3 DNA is TGTGCCAGCAGCCAACAGGGGGCTGTCTACACCTTC. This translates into CASSQQGAVYTF.